This T cell receptor beta chain was retrieved from a study of post-analysis software for immune sequencing data. Study as a whole: There were relapsing-remitting, secondary progressive and progressive-relapsing multiple sclerosis among the disease courses included.

Tagging with unique molecular identifiers was a feature of the TCR beta cDNA libraries. Once roughly 0.9 to 11 million T cells were used, roughly 0.5 million cDNA molecules resulted. Using its own MiXCR run on the PCR reads, TCRdb lists one record per CDR3 protein. Here the sample spans 550,000 to 700,000 distinct CDR3 sequences, roughly 40% being singletons. This clonotype has just a few counts. What it binds is not known. Study conclusions and caveats: Normalized Chao1 diversity was significantly lower in multiple sclerosis patients than in controls. Strong same-batch co-clustering of samples appeared with F measure clustering. There were four or five TRBV segments more frequent in patients than controls, and TRBV5-6, TRBV5-1 and TRBV20-1 were among them.

Trimming cost V 3 bases and J 6 bases; bases outside gene matches: 3. Per the germline V gene, CDR1 is SEHNR and CDR2 is FQNEAQ (reference sequence). The CDR3 is 14 residues long. The chain couples TRBV7-9 to TRBJ2-1; 9 bases are shared with TRBD1. The receptor was isolated from a girl between 5 and 17 years old with multiple sclerosis. The source material was blood. CDR3: CASSFDRGSNEQFF. For the CDR3, the DNA is TGTGCCAGCAGCTTTGACAGGGGGAGCAATGAGCAGTTCTTC.